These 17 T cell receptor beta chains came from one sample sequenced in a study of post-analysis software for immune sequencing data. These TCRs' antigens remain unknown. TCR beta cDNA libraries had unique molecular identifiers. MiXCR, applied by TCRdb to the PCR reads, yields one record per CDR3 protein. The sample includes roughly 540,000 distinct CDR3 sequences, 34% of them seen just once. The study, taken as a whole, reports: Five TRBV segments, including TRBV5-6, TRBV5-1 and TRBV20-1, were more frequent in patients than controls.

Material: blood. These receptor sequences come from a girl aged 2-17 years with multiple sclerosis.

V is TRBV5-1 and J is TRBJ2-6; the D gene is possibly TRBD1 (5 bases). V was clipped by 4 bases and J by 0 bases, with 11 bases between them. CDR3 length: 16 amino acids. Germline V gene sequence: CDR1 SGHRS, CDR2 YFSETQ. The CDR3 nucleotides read TGCGCCAGCAGCCTCCGACAGAGCTCTGGGGCCAACGTCCTGACTTTC. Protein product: CASSLRQSSGANVLTF.

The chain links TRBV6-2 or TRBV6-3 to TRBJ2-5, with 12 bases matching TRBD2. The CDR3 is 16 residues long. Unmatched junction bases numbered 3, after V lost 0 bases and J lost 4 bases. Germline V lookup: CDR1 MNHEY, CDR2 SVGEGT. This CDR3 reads CASSYSLAGGRETQYF. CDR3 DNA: TGTGCCAGCAGTTACTCACTAGCGGGGGGAAGAGAGACCCAGTACTTC.

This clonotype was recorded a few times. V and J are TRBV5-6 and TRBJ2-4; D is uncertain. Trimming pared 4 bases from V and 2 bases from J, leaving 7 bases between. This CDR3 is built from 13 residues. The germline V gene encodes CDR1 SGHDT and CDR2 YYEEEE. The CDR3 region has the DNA TGTGCCAGCAGCCCGGTTTCCAAAAACATTCAGTACTTC. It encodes CASSPVSKNIQYF.

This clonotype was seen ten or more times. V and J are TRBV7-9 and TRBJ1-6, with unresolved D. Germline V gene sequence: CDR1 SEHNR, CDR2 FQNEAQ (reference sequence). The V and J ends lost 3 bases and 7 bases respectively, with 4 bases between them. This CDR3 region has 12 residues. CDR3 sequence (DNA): TGTGCCAGCAGCTTCCCCAATTCACCCCTCCACTTT. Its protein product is CASSFPNSPLHF.

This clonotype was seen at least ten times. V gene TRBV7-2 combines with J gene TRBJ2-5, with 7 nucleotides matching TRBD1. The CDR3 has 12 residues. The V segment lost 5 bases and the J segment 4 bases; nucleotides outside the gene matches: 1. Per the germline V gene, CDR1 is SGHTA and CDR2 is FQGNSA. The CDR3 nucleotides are TGTGCCAGCAGCCGACAGGGAGAGACCCAGTACTTC. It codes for CASSRQGETQYF.

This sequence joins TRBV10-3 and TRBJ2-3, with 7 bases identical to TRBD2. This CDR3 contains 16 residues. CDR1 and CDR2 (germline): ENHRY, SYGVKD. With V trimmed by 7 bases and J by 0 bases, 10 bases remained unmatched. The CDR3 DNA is TGTGCCATCACCCAACTAGCGATATTTAGCACAGATACGCAGTATTTT. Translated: CAITQLAIFSTDTQYF.

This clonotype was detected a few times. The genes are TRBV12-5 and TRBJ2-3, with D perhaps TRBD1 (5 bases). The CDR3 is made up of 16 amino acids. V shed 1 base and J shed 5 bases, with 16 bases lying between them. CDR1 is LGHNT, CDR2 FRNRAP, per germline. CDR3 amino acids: CASGLALGPQGDTQYF. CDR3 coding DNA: TGTGCTAGTGGTTTGGCCCTGGGGCCCCAGGGAGATACGCAGTATTTT.

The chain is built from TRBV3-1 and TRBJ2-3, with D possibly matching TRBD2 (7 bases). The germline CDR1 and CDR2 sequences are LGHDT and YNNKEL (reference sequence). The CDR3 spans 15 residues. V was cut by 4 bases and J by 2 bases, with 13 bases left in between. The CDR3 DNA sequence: TGTGCCAGCAGCCTCATAGGGGGGGACACAGATACGCAGTATTTT. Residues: CASSLIGGDTDTQYF.

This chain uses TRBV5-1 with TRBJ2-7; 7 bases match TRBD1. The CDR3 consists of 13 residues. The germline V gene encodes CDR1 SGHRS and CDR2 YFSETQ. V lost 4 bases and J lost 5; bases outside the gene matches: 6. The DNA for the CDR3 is TGCGCCAGCAGCAGTGGGGACAGCGACGAGCAGTACTTC. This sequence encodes CASSSGDSDEQYF. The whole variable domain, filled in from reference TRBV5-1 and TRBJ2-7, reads KAGVTQTPRYLIKTRGQQVTLSCSPISGHRSVSWYQQTPGQGLQFLFEYFSETQRNKGNFPGRFSGRQFSNSRSEMNVSTLELGDSALYLCASSSGDSDEQYFGPGTRLTVT.

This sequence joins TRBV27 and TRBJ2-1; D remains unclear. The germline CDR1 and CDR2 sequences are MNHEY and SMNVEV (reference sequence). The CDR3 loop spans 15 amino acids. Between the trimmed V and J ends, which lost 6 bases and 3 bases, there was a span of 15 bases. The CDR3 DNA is TGTGCCAGCAGATCCCCGGGCCCGAGCTACAATGAGCAGTTCTTC. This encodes CASRSPGPSYNEQFF.

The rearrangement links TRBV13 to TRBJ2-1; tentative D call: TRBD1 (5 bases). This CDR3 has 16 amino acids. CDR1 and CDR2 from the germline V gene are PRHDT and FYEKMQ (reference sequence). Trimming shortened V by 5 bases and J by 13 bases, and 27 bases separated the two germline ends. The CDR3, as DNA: TGTGCCAGCAGCATCTATCAGGGAACGACGGCGAGTGTCCAGTTCTTC. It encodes CASSIYQGTTASVQFF.

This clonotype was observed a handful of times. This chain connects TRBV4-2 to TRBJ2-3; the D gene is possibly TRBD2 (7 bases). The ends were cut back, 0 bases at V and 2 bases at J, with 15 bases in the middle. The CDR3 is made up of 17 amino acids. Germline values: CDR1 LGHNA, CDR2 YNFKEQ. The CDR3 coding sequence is TGTGCCAGCAGCCAAGAAAGTAGAGGGGGGGCCACAGATACGCAGTATTTT. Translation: CASSQESRGGATDTQYF.

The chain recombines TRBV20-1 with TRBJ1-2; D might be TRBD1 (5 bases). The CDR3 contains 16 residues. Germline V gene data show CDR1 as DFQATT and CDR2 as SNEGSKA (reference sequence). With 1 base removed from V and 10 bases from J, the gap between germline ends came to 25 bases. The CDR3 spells CSARVHEGRALRDYTF. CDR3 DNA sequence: TGCAGTGCTAGAGTACATGAGGGCAGGGCTCTTAGGGACTACACCTTC.

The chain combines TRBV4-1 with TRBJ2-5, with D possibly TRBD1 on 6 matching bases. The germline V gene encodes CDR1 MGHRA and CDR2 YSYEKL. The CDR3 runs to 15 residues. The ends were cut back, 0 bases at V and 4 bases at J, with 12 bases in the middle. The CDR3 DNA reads TGCGCCAGCAGCCAAGATCGGGGACAACTAGAGACCCAGTACTTC. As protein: CASSQDRGQLETQYF.

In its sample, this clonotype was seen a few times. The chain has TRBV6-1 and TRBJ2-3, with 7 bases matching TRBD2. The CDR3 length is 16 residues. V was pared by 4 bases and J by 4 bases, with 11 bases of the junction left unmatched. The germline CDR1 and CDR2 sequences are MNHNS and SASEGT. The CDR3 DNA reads TGTGCCAGCAGTGGGGTGCTTAGCGGGTTGGCAGATACGCAGTATTTT. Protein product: CASSGVLSGLADTQYF.

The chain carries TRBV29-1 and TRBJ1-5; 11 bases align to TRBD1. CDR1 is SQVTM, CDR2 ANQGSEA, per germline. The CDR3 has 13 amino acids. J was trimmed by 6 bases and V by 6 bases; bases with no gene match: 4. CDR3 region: CSVGDRGAQPQHF. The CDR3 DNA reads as TGCAGCGTAGGGGACAGGGGGGCTCAGCCCCAGCATTTT.

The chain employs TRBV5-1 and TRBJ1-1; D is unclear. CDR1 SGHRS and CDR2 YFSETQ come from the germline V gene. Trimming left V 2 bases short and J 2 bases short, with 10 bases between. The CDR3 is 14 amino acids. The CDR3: CASSLSAANTEAFF. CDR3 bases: TGCGCCAGCAGCTTATCCGCAGCCAACACTGAAGCTTTCTTT.